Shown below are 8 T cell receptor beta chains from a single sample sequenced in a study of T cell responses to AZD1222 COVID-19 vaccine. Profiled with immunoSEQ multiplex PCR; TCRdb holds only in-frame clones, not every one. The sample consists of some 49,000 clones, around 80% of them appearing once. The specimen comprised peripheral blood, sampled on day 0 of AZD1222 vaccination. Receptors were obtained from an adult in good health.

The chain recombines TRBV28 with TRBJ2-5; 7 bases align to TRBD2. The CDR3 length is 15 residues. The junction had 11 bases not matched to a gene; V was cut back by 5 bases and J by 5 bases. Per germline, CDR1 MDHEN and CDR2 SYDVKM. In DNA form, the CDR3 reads TGTGCCAGCAGTCGATATTCCGGGGAGGGGGAGACCCAGTACTTC. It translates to CASSRYSGEGETQYF. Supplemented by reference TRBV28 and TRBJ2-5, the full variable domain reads DVKVTQSSRYLVKRTGEKVFLECVQDMDHENMFWYRQDPGLGLRLIYFSYDVKMKEKGDIPEGYSVSREKKERFSLILESASTNQTSMYLCASSRYSGEGETQYFGPGTRLLVL.

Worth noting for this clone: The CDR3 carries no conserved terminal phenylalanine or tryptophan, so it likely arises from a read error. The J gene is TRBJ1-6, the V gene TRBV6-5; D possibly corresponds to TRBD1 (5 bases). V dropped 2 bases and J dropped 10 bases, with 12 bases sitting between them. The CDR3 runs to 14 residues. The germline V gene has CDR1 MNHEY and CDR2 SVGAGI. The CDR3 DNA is TGTGCCAGCAGTTACAGAGGGACGGAATCACCCCTCCACCTT. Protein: CASSYRGTESPLHL.

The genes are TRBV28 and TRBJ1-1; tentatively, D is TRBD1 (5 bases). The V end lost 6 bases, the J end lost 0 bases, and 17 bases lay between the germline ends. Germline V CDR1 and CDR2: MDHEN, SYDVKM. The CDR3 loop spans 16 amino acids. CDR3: CASRPGGVSMNTEAFF. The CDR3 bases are TGTGCCAGCAGACCCGGGGGGGTAAGCATGAACACTGAAGCTTTCTTT. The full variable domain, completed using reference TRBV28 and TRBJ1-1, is DVKVTQSSRYLVKRTGEKVFLECVQDMDHENMFWYRQDPGLGLRLIYFSYDVKMKEKGDIPEGYSVSREKKERFSLILESASTNQTSMYLCASRPGGVSMNTEAFFGQGTRLTVV.

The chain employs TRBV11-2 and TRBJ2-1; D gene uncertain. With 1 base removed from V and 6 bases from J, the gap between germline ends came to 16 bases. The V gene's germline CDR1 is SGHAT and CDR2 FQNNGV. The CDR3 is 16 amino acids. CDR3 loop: CASSLALLDRINEQFF. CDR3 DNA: TGTGCCAGCAGCTTAGCCTTACTGGACCGGATCAATGAGCAGTTCTTC.

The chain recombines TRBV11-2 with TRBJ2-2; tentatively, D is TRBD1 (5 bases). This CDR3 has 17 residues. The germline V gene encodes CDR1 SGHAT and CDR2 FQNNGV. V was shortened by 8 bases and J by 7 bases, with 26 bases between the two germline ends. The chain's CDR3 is CASGLFQGSRVLGELFF. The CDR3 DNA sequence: TGTGCCAGCGGCCTTTTTCAGGGTAGCAGGGTCCTCGGGGAGCTGTTTTTT.

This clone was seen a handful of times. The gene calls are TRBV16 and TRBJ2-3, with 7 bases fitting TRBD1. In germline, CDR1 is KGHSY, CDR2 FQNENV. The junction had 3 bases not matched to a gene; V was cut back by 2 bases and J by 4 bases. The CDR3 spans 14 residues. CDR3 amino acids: CASSQGQGADTQYF. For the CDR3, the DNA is TGTGCCAGCAGCCAAGGGCAGGGGGCAGATACGCAGTATTTT. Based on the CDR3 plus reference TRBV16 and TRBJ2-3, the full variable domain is GEEVAQTPKHLVRGEGQKAKLYCAPIKGHSYVFWYQQVLKNEFKFLISFQNENVFDETGMPKERFSAKCLPNSPCSLEIQATKLEDSAVYFCASSQGQGADTQYFGPGTRLTVL.

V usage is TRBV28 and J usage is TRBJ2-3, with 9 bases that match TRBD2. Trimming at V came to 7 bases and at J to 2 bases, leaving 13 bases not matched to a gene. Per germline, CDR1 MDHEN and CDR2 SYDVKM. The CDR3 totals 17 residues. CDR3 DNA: TGTGCCAGCACCACGCTGGTAGCGGGGGTTTCCACAGATACGCAGTATTTT. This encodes CASTTLVAGVSTDTQYF.

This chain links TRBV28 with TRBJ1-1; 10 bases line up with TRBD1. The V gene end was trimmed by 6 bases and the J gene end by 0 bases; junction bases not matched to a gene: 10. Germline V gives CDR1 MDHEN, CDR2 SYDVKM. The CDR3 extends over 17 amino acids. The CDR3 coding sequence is TGTGCCAGCAGATACCCGGGACAGGGGTATATGAACACTGAAGCTTTCTTT. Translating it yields CASRYPGQGYMNTEAFF.